Only a few counts were recorded for the clone carrying this T cell receptor (beta chain). V lost 2 bases and J lost 1, with 14 bases in between. CDR3 length: 16 residues. The germline gives CDR1 LGHNA, CDR2 YNFKEQ. Per the study methods: Estimates of nucleated cell counts were drawn from the amplification of reference gene primers. Here immunoSEQ multiplex PCR was the method, and the copy in TCRdb shows in-frame clones only, minus some. V and J calls and clone size are as listed in that table; D and trimming were resolved from the DNA. The sample includes around 300,000 clones, about 89% of them seen just once. This record comes from a study of blood T cell repertoires in COVID-19. For the study at large: Donors in the United States, Italy and Spain gave samples during acute or convalescent COVID-19. The cDNA or gDNA used as material had been derived from T cells, B-cell-depleted T cells, or PBMCs.

The source of this sequence is a man aged 50 to 59 with acute or convalescent COVID-19. This rearrangement joins TRBV4-2 to TRBJ1-1, with a possible D match to TRBD1 (5 bases). The sample taken for sequencing was peripheral blood. The CDR3 region is CASSQTAVGQNTEAFF. The CDR3 bases are TGTGCCAGCAGCCAAACGGCGGTGGGGCAGAACACTGAAGCTTTCTTT.